Sequencing of this T cell receptor (beta chain) was carried out in a study of T cell responses to AZD1222 COVID-19 vaccine. TCRdb's table, derived via immunoSEQ multiplex PCR, lists solely in-frame clones and lacks some. The table records 95,000 to 150,000 clones, about 90% of them present only once. Notes on this clone: Its antigen is not known.

Points from the study as a whole: Among the donors, most were white British and more were female, and clonal diversity was possibly underestimated.

V lost 2 bases to trimming and J lost 5 bases, with 1 base between them. CDR3 length equals 11 residues. Germline V gene data show CDR1 as SGHNT and CDR2 as YYREEE (reference sequence). The source material was peripheral blood, sampled on day 0 of AZD1222 vaccination. This TCR was sampled from an adult in good health. The chain joins TRBV5-4 to TRBJ1-4; D uncertain. CDR3 sequence: CASSLNEKLFF. The CDR3 DNA follows: TGTGCCAGCAGCTTAAATGAAAAACTGTTTTTT.